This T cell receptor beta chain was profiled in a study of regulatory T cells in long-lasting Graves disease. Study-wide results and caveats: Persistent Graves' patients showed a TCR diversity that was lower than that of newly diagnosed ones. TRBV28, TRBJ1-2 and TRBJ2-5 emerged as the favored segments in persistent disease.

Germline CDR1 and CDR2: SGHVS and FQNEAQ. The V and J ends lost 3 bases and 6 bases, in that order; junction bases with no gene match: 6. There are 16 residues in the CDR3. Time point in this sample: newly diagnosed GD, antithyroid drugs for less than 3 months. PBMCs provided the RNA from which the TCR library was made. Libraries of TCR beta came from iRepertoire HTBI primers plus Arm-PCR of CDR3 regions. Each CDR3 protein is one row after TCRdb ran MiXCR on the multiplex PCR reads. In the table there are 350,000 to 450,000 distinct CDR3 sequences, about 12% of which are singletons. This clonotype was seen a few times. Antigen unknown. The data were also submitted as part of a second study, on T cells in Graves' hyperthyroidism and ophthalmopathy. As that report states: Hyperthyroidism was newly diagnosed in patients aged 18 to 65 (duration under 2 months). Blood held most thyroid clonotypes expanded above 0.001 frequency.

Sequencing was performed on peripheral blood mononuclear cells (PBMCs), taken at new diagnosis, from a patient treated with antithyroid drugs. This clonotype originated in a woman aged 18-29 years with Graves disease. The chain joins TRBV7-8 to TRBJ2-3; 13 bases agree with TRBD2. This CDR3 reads CASSFRLAGGWDTQYF. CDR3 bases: TGTGCCAGCAGCTTTCGACTAGCGGGGGGCTGGGATACGCAGTATTTT.